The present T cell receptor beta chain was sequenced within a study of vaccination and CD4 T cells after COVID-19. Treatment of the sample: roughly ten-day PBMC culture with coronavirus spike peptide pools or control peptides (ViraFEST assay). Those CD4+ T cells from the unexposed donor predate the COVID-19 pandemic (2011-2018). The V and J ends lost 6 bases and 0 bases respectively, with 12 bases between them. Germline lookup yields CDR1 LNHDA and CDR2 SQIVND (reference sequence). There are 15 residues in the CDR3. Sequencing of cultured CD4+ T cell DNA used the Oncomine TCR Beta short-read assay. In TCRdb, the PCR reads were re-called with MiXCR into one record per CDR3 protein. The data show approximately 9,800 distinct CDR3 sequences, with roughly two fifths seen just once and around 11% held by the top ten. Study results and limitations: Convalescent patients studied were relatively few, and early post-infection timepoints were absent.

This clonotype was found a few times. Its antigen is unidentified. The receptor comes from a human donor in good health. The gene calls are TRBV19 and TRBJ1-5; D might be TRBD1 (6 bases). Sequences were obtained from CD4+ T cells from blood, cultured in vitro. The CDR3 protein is CASRTGEYSNQPQHF. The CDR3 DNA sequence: TGTGCCAGTAGGACAGGAGAATATAGCAATCAGCCCCAGCATTTT. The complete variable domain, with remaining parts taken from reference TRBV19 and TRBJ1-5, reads DGGITQSPKYLFRKEGQNVTLSCEQNLNHDAMYWYRQDPGQGLRLIYYSQIVNDFQKGDIAEGYSVSREKKESFPLTVTSAQKNPTAFYLCASRTGEYSNQPQHFGDGTRLSIL.